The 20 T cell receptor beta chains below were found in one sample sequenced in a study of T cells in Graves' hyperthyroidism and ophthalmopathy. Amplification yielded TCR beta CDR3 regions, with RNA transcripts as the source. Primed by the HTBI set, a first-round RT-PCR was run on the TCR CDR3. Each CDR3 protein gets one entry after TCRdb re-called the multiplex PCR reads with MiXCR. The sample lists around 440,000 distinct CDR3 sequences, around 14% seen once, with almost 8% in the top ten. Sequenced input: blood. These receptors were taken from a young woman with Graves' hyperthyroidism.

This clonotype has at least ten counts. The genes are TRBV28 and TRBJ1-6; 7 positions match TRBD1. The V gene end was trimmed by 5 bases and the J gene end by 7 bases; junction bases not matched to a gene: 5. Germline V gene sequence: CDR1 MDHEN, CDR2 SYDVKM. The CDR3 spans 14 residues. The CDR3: CASSPRDRNSPLHF. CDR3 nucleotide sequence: TGTGCCAGCAGTCCGAGGGACAGAAATTCACCCCTCCACTTT.

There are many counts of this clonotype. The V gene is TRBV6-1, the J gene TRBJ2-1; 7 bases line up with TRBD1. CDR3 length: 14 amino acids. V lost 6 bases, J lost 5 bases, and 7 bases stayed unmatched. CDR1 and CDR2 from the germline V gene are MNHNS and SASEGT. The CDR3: CASRLDRANNEQFF. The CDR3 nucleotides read TGTGCCAGCAGACTCGACAGGGCCAACAATGAGCAGTTCTTC.

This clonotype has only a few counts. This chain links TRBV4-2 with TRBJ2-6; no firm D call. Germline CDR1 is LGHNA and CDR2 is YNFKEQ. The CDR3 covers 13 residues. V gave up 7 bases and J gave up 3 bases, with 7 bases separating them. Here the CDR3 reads CASTPVGANVLTF. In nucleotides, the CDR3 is TGTGCCAGCACCCCGGTTGGGGCCAACGTCCTGACTTTC.

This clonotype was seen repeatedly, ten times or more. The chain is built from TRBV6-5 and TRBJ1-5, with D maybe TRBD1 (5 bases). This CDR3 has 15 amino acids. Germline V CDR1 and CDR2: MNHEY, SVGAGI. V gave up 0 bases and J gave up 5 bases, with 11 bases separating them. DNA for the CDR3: TGTGCCAGCAGTTACTCGTCAGGGTCGGATCAGCCCCAGCATTTT. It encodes CASSYSSGSDQPQHF.

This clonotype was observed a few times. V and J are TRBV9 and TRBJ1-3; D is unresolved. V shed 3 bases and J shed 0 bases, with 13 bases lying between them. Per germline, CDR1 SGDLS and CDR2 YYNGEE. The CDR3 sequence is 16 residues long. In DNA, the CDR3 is TGTGCCAGCAGCGCTCGAGCGGAATCCTCTGGAAACACCATATATTTT. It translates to CASSARAESSGNTIYF.

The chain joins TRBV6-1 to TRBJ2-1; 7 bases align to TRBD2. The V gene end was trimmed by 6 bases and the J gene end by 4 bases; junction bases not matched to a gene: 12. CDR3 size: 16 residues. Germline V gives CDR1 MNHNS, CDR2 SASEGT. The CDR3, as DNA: TGTGCCAGCAGCTCCCCGGAGACTAGCCAATACAATGAGCAGTTCTTC. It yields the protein CASSSPETSQYNEQFF.

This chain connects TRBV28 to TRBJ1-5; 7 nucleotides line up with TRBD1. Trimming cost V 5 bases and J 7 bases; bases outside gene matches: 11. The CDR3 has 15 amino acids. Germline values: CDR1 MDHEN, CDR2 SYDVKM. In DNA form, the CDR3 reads TGTGCCAGCAGTCTCACCGACAGGGCCAACCAGCCCCAGCATTTT. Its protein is CASSLTDRANQPQHF.

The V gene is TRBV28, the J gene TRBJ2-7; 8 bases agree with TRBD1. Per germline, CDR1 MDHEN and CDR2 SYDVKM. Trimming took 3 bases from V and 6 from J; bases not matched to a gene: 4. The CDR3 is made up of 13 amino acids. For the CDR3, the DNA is TGTGCCAGCAGTTTCCTGGACAGGGTCGAGCAGTACTTC. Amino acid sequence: CASSFLDRVEQYF.

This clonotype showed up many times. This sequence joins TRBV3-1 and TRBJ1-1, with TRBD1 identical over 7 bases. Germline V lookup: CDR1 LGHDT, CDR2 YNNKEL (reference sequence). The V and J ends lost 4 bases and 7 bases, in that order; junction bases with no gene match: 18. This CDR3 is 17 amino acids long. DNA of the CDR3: TGTGCCAGCAGCCGCCCCCTAGCTTACAGGGGCTTCCATGAAGCTTTCTTT. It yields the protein CASSRPLAYRGFHEAFF.

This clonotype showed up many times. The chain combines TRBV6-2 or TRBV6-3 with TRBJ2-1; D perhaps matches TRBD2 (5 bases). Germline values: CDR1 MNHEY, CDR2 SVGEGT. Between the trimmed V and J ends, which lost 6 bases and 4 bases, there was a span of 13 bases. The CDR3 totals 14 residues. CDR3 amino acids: CASRPGILYNEQFF. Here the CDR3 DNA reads TGTGCCAGCAGACCCGGGATTCTATACAATGAGCAGTTCTTC.

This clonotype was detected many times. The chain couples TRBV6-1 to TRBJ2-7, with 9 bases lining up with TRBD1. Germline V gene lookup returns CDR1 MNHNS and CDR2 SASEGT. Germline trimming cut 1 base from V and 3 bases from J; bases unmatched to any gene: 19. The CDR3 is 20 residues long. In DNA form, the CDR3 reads TGTGCCAGCAGTGAAGGCGCCGGGACAGGGTATAATCGAAACTACTACGAGCAGTACTTC. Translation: CASSEGAGTGYNRNYYEQYF.

For the CDR3, the DNA is TGCAGTGCTAGAGACCCTAGCGGGAGATTAGATACGCAGTATTTT. This codes for CSARDPSGRLDTQYF. The chain has TRBV20-1 and TRBJ2-3; 10 nucleotides align to TRBD2. The CDR3 covers 15 residues. The V gene end was trimmed by 0 bases and the J gene end by 5 bases; junction bases not matched to a gene: 5. The germline CDR1 and CDR2 sequences are DFQATT and SNEGSKA (reference sequence).

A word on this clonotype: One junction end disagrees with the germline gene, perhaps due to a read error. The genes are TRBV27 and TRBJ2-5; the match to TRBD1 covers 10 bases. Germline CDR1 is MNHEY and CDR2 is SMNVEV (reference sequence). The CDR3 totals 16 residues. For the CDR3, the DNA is TGTGCCAGCAGTCTATCGTCCGGGACAGGGGTAGAGACCCAGTACTTC. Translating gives CASSLSSGTGVETQYF.

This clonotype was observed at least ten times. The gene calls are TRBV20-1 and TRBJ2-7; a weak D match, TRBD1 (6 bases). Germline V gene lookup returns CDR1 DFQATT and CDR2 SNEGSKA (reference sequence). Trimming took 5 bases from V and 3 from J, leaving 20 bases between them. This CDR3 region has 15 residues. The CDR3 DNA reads TGCAGTGCTGTTAGGAGAGGGGGACACGGCTACGAGCAGTACTTC. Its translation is CSAVRRGGHGYEQYF.

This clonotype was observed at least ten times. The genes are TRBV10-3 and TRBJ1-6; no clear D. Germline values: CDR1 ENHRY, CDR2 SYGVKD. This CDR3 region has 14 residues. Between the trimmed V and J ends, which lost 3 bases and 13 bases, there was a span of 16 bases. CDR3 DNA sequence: TGTGCCATCAGTGAACGGCAGACCAGGTTTCCCCTCCACTTT. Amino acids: CAISERQTRFPLHF.

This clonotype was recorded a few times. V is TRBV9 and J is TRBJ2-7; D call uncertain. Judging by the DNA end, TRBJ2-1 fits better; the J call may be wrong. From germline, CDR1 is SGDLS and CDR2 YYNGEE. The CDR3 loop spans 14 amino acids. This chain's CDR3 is CASSIGIGSYEQFF. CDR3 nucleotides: TGTGCCAGCAGCATAGGGATCGGGTCCTACGAGCAGTTCTTC.

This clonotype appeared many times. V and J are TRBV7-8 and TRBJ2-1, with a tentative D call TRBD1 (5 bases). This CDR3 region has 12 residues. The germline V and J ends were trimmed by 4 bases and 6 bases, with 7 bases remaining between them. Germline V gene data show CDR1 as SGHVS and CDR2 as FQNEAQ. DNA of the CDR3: TGTGCCAGCAGCTCTGGGGCCAATGAGCAGTTCTTC. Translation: CASSSGANEQFF. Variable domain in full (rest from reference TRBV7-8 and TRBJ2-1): GAGVSQSPRYKVAKRGQDVALRCDPISGHVSLFWYQQALGQGPEFLTYFQNEAQLDKSGLPSDRFFAERPEGSVSTLKIQRTQQEDSAVYLCASSSGANEQFFGPGTRLTVL.

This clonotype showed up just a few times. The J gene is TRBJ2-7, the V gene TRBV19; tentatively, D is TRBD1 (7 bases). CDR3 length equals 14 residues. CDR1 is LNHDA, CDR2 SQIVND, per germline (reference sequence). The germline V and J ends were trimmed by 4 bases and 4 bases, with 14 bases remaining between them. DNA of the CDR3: TGTGCCAGTAGTAACCAGGGGGGTCAATACGAGCAGTACTTC. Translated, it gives CASSNQGGQYEQYF. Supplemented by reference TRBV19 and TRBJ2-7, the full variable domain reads DGGITQSPKYLFRKEGQNVTLSCEQNLNHDAMYWYRQDPGQGLRLIYYSQIVNDFQKGDIAEGYSVSREKKESFPLTVTSAQKNPTAFYLCASSNQGGQYEQYFGPGTRLTVT.

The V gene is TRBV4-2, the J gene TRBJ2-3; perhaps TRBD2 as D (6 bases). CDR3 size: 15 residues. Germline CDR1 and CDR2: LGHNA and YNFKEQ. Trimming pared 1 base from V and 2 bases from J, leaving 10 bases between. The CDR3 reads CASSQAEGATDTQYF. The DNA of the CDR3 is TGTGCCAGCAGCCAAGCGGAGGGAGCCACAGATACGCAGTATTTT.

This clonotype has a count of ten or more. The CDR3 region is CAISGDRETQYF. CDR3 DNA: TGTGCCATCAGTGGCGACAGGGAGACCCAGTACTTC. The rearrangement links TRBV10-3 to TRBJ2-5, with D possibly matching TRBD1 (6 bases). Germline CDR1 reads ENHRY; CDR2 reads SYGVKD. Trimming left V 4 bases short and J 5 bases short, with 8 bases between. The length of the CDR3 is 12 residues.